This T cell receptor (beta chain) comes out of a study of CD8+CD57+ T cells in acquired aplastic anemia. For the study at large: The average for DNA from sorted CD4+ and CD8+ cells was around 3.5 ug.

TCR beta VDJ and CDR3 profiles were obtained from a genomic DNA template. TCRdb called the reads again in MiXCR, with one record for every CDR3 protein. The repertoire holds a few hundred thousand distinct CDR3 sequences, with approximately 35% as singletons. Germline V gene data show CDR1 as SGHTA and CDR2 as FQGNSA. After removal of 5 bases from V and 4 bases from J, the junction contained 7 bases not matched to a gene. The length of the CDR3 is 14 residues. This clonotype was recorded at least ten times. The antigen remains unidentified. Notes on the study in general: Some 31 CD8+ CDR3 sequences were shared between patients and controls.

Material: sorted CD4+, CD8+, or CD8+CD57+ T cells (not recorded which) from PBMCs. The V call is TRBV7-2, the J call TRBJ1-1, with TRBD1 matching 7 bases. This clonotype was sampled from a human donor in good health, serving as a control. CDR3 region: CASSVQGEGTEAFF. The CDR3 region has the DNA TGTGCCAGCAGCGTTCAGGGGGAGGGCACTGAAGCTTTCTTT.